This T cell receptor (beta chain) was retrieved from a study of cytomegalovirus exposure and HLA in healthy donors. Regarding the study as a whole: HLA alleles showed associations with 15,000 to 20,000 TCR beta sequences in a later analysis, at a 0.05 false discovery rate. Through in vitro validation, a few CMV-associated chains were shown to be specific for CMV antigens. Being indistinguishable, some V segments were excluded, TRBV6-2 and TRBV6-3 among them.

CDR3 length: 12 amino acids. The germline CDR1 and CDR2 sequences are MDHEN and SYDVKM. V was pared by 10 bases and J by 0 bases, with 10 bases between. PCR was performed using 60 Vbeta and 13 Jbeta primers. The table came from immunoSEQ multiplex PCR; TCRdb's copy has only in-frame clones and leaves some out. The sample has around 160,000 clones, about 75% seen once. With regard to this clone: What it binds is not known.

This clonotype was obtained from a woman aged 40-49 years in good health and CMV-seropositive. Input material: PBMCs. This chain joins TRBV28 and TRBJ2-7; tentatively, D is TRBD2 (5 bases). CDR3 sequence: CATGVGSYEQYF. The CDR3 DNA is TGTGCCACCGGGGTCGGCTCCTACGAGCAGTACTTC. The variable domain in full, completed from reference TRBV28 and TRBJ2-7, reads DVKVTQSSRYLVKRTGEKVFLECVQDMDHENMFWYRQDPGLGLRLIYFSYDVKMKEKGDIPEGYSVSREKKERFSLILESASTNQTSMYLCATGVGSYEQYFGPGTRLTVT.